This T cell receptor beta chain was profiled in a study of blood T cells in healthy people across ages. Notes on this clonotype: Its antigen is as yet unknown.

The authors isolated at least 6 million PBMCs per sample. Next came a second PCR, run for about 6 to 11 cycles, which used a sample-barcoded 5' primer along with a J-beta primer mix. TCRdb reprocessed the 5' RACE reads via MiXCR and lists one record per CDR3 protein. The profile shows about a million distinct CDR3 sequences, 45% to 60% of them singletons. The CDR3 is 12 amino acids. CDR1 and CDR2 from the germline V gene are LGHDT and YNNKEL (reference sequence). V dropped 2 bases and J dropped 9 bases, with 8 bases sitting between them. Study outcomes and limitations: Aged donors had fewer naive CD4+ cells and lower diversity than long-lived donors.

Sequenced material: blood. The V and J genes are TRBV3-1 and TRBJ2-1; D is unclear. The TCR sequence derives from a woman aged 55-69 years in good health. Here the CDR3 reads CASSQWTGEQFF. CDR3 nucleotides: TGTGCCAGCAGCCAATGGACCGGTGAGCAGTTCTTC.